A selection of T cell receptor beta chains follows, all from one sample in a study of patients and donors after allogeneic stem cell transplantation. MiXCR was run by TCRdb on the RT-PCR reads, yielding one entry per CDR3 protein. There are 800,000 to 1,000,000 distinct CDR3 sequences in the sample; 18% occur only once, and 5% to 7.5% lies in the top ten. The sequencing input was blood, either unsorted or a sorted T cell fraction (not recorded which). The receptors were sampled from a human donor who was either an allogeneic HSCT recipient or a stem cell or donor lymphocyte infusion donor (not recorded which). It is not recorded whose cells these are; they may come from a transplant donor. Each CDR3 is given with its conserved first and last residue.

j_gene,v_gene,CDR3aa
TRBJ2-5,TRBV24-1,CATSDPPDRSYQETQYF
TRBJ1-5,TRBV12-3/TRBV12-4,CASRLGAAQPQHF
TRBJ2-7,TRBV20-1,CSADREDTFYEQYF
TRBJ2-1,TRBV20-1,CSARASGDNEQFF
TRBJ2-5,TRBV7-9,CASSHGLAEETQYF
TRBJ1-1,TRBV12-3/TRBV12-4,CASSSDRFMNTEAFF
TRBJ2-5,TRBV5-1,CASSLEQSQRETQYF
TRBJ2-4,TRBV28,CASSPSQGGKNIQYF
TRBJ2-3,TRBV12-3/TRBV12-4,CASSLAGGPEDTQYF
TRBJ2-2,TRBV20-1,CSARGDVGELFF